Each of the 29 T cell receptor beta chains below was sequenced from the same sample in a study of graft-versus-host responses after intestinal transplantation. Only in-frame clones appear in the TCRdb table, and some are missing; sequencing was by immunoSEQ multiplex PCR. Here the sample spans about 14,000 clones, approximately 85% being singletons. The source material was PBMCs, sampled after intestinal transplantation. The receptor source for this set is a human patient who received an intestinal transplant, so some T cells may come from the graft donor.

The chain uses TRBV5-1 and TRBJ2-3; D may be TRBD1 (5 bases). V was cut by 3 bases and J by 6 bases, with 14 bases left in between. Germline V gene data show CDR1 as SGHRS and CDR2 as YFSETQ. This CDR3 has 14 residues. The CDR3 sequence: CASSWQGYGDTQYF. DNA for the CDR3: TGCGCCAGCAGCTGGCAGGGTTACGGGGATACGCAGTATTTT.

This sequence joins TRBV7-9 and TRBJ2-7; 10 bases agree with TRBD2. This CDR3 has 14 amino acids. V shed 8 bases and J 1 base; nucleotides not matched to a gene: 5. The germline CDR1 and CDR2 sequences are SEHNR and FQNEAQ (reference sequence). CDR3 in amino acids: CASVPSGSSYEQYF. The CDR3 nucleotides are TGTGCCAGCGTTCCTAGCGGGAGTTCCTACGAGCAGTACTTC.

This sequence joins TRBV5-1 and TRBJ2-7; no clear D gene. The CDR3 runs to 14 residues. Per the germline V gene, CDR1 is SGHRS and CDR2 is YFSETQ. V was trimmed by 3 bases and J by 1 base, leaving 11 bases between them. The CDR3 region is CASSWSTGSYEQYF. CDR3 nucleotides: TGCGCCAGCAGCTGGAGTACCGGGTCCTACGAGCAGTACTTC.

This clone was counted between two and nine times. This chain connects TRBV11-3 to TRBJ2-4, with 7 bases matching TRBD1. The CDR3 consists of 19 residues. Germline V CDR1 and CDR2: SGHNT, YENEEA. Losses at the gene ends were 5 bases for V and 1 base for J; bases not matched to a gene: 17. CDR3 sequence: CASSHRDRQALGAKNIQYF. CDR3 bases: TGTGCCAGCAGCCACCGGGACAGACAAGCCCTAGGGGCCAAAAACATTCAGTACTTC.

This sequence joins TRBV6-5 and TRBJ2-5, with 8 bases identical to TRBD2. Germline V CDR1 and CDR2: MNHEY, SVGAGI. The trim removed 0 bases at V and 5 bases at J, leaving 5 bases unmatched. This CDR3 spans 15 amino acids. CDR3 nucleotide sequence: TGTGCCAGCAGTTACTCGATTAGCGGGAAGGAGACCCAGTACTTC. Protein product: CASSYSISGKETQYF.

This chain connects TRBV4-2 to TRBJ1-5, with unresolved D. CDR1 LGHNA and CDR2 YNFKEQ come from the germline V gene. The germline V and J ends were trimmed by 3 bases and 0 bases, with 9 bases remaining between them. There are 15 residues in the CDR3. The CDR3 here is CASSQEEYSNQPQHF. The CDR3 DNA is TGTGCCAGCAGCCAGGAGGAGTATAGCAATCAGCCCCAGCATTTT.

This clone was observed a few times. The chain combines TRBV13 with TRBJ1-1, with TRBD1 identical over 9 bases. Trimming removed 5 bases from V and 5 bases from J; junction bases left unmatched: 6. Germline V gene lookup returns CDR1 PRHDT and CDR2 FYEKMQ (reference sequence). This CDR3 has 14 amino acids. The CDR3: CASSAGQGQTEAFF. DNA of the CDR3: TGTGCCAGCAGCGCCGGACAGGGGCAAACTGAAGCTTTCTTT.

Here the CDR3 reads CASRPQDSGNTGELFF. The CDR3 DNA reads TGTGCCAGCAGACCCCAGGACAGCGGGAACACCGGGGAGCTGTTTTTT. The chain joins TRBV28 to TRBJ2-2; TRBD1 is a possible D gene (6 bases). The CDR3 is 16 amino acids. V was cut by 6 bases and J by 1 base, with 15 bases left in between. Looked up from germline, CDR1 is MDHEN and CDR2 is SYDVKM.

Turning to this clone: At one of its ends the junction is not consistent with the germline gene, which may arise from a read error. The chain uses TRBV6-5 and TRBJ2-1; 12 bases map to TRBD2. Germline loops: CDR1 MNHEY, CDR2 SVGAGI. The length of the CDR3 is 15 residues. The CDR3 DNA sequence: TGTGCCAGCAGTGACTCGACTAGCGGGAGCAATGAGCAGTTCTTC. Translating it yields CASSDSTSGSNEQFF.

The chain carries TRBV19 and TRBJ1-2, with D hard to call. Germline CDR1 and CDR2: LNHDA and SQIVND (reference sequence). This CDR3 has 12 amino acids. V shed 3 bases and J shed 7 bases, with 9 bases lying between them. As DNA, the CDR3 is TGTGCCAGTAGTATGTTCGGCTCTGGCTACACCTTC. Residues: CASSMFGSGYTF.

This rearrangement joins TRBV5-4 to TRBJ1-2; possibly TRBD1 for D (6 bases). The CDR3 runs to 14 residues. Deletions cut 2 bases from V and 5 bases from J, with 13 bases between. Germline V lookup: CDR1 SGHNT, CDR2 YYREEE (reference sequence). Here the CDR3 reads CASSFYRVGYGYTF. The CDR3 DNA follows: TGTGCCAGCAGCTTCTACAGGGTTGGGTATGGCTACACCTTC.

The chain combines TRBV6-6 with TRBJ2-7, with D perhaps TRBD2 (6 bases). This CDR3 contains 13 residues. Germline V CDR1 and CDR2: MNHNY, SVGAGI (reference sequence). V lost 0 bases and J 6 bases, leaving 9 bases between the germline ends. The CDR3 nucleotides read TGTGCCAGCAGTTACTCGACGGGGGTCGAGCAGTACTTC. It encodes CASSYSTGVEQYF.

The J gene is TRBJ1-6, the V gene TRBV18; D remains ambiguous. The CDR3 consists of 15 residues. Trimming left V 6 bases short and J 0 bases short, with 9 bases between. The germline V gene encodes CDR1 KGHSH and CDR2 LQKENI. CDR3 bases: TGTGCCAGCTCCCCCACGAGCTCCTATAATTCACCCCTCCACTTT. It yields the protein CASSPTSSYNSPLHF.

This chain joins TRBV19 and TRBJ2-1; 9 bases are a match to TRBD1. The germline CDR1 and CDR2 sequences are LNHDA and SQIVND (reference sequence). The CDR3 is made up of 16 amino acids. V dropped 4 bases and J dropped 7; count of bases not matched to a gene: 11. In nucleotides, the CDR3 is TGTGCCAGTAGTAGGATGAGGACAGGGGAAAAAAATGAGCAGTTCTTC. Amino acids: CASSRMRTGEKNEQFF.

This chain joins TRBV12-5 and TRBJ2-1; D possibly corresponds to TRBD1 (6 bases). The CDR3 contains 21 residues. Germline values: CDR1 LGHNT, CDR2 FRNRAP. Trimming removed 0 bases from V and 1 base from J, with 25 bases in between. CDR3 amino acids: CASGLVLPIPRGHPSYNEQFF. DNA for the CDR3: TGTGCTAGTGGTTTGGTACTTCCTATCCCCAGGGGCCACCCGTCCTACAATGAGCAGTTCTTC.

The genes are TRBV6-5 and TRBJ1-1; D perhaps matches TRBD1 (6 bases). The CDR3 length is 14 residues. The germline V gene encodes CDR1 MNHEY and CDR2 SVGAGI. Trimming shortened V by 6 bases and J by 4 bases, and 15 bases separated the two germline ends. The CDR3 spells CASSRQVWGTEAFF. The CDR3 nucleotides read TGTGCCAGCAGCAGACAGGTATGGGGCACTGAAGCTTTCTTT.

The chain recombines TRBV6-4 with TRBJ2-1; 11 bases map to TRBD2. Losses at the gene ends were 5 bases for V and 8 bases for J; bases not matched to a gene: 5. This CDR3 contains 14 residues. Germline CDR1 MRHNA, CDR2 SNTAGT. This chain's CDR3 is CASSRLAGGDEQFF. As DNA, the CDR3 is TGTGCCAGCAGTAGGCTAGCGGGGGGCGATGAGCAGTTCTTC.

The chain links TRBV4-2 to TRBJ2-7, with TRBD2 identical over 14 bases. CDR1 is LGHNA and CDR2 is YNFKEQ in the germline V gene. The CDR3 spans 18 residues. V dropped 0 bases and J dropped 4; count of bases not matched to a gene: 8. For the CDR3, the DNA is TGTGCCAGCAGCCAAGATGTGCACGGGACTAGCGGGAGTTACGAGCAGTACTTC. Translating it yields CASSQDVHGTSGSYEQYF.

This rearrangement joins TRBV7-9 to TRBJ2-7, with TRBD2 identical over 8 bases. The V gene end was trimmed by 7 bases and the J gene end by 7 bases; junction bases not matched to a gene: 18. Germline assignment: CDR1 SEHNR and CDR2 FQNEAQ (reference sequence). This CDR3 comprises 16 residues. Here the CDR3 DNA reads TGTGCCAGCACCCCCGGGGTAGCGGGAACTCCAGGGGAGCAGTACTTC. It encodes CASTPGVAGTPGEQYF.

The J gene is TRBJ2-7, the V gene TRBV5-6, with 7 bases matching TRBD2. Germline V gene sequence: CDR1 SGHDT, CDR2 YYEEEE. J gave up 6 bases and V 2 bases, and 11 bases lay outside the gene matches. This CDR3 is built from 15 residues. The CDR3 sequence is CASSFLAERSFEQYF. The CDR3 region has the DNA TGTGCCAGCAGCTTTCTAGCGGAGCGAAGCTTCGAGCAGTACTTC.

J is TRBJ2-1 and V is TRBV2, with a tentative D call TRBD2 (5 bases). The CDR3 runs 15 residues. CDR1 SNHLY and CDR2 FYNNEI come from the germline V gene. The V end lost 4 bases, the J end lost 1 base, and 11 bases lay between the germline ends. The CDR3 DNA is TGTGCCAGCAGTGCACCCCGAGGGTCCTACAATGAGCAGTTCTTC. This gives the protein CASSAPRGSYNEQFF.

The V call is TRBV5-1, the J call TRBJ2-5; a possible D gene is TRBD1 (6 bases). Trimming took 4 bases from V and 5 from J, leaving 15 bases between them. This CDR3 spans 14 amino acids. In germline, CDR1 is SGHRS, CDR2 YFSETQ. CDR3 residues: CASSPAGAAETQYF. The DNA of the CDR3 is TGCGCCAGCAGCCCCGCAGGGGCGGCGGAGACCCAGTACTTC.

This clone was detected only once. This sequence joins TRBV7-9 and TRBJ1-4; 9 nucleotides line up with TRBD1. There are 15 residues in the CDR3. V shed 1 base and J 7 bases; nucleotides not matched to a gene: 4. Germline CDR1 reads SEHNR; CDR2 reads FQNEAQ (reference sequence). CDR3: CASSLVGTGSEKLFF. The DNA for the CDR3 is TGTGCCAGCAGCTTAGTTGGGACAGGGAGTGAAAAACTGTTTTTT.

The rearrangement joins TRBV7-3 to TRBJ1-1, with D tentatively TRBD1 (5 bases). The germline V and J ends were trimmed by 6 bases and 4 bases, with 21 bases remaining between them. The germline gives CDR1 SGHTA, CDR2 FQGTGA. CDR3 size: 16 residues. CDR3 in amino acids: CASSSNGGIGPTEAFF. The CDR3 DNA reads TGTGCCAGCAGTTCAAACGGGGGGATAGGACCCACTGAAGCTTTCTTT.

This clone showed up just a few times. J is TRBJ1-3 and V is TRBV6-1; TRBD1 might be the D (6 bases). V was trimmed by 2 bases and J by 0 bases, leaving 11 bases between them. Germline CDR1 MNHNS, CDR2 SASEGT. The CDR3 runs to 16 residues. The CDR3, as DNA: TGTGCCAGCAGTGAACGGGACATGCACTCTGGAAACACCATATATTTT. This encodes CASSERDMHSGNTIYF.

CDR3 in DNA: TGTGCCAGCAGCCAAGCTCGCCTTGGACAGAACAACGAAAAACTGTTTTTT. Translating gives CASSQARLGQNNEKLFF. The gene calls are TRBV14 and TRBJ1-4; D is perhaps TRBD1 (6 bases). The length of the CDR3 is 17 residues. Trimming took off 1 base at V and 8 bases at J, with 20 bases between the two ends. CDR1 SGHDN and CDR2 FVKESK come from the germline V gene.

The chain links TRBV28 to TRBJ1-6; D unresolved. This CDR3 is built from 14 residues. Germline-derived CDR1 and CDR2 are MDHEN and SYDVKM. The V gene lost 6 bases and the J gene lost 3 bases, with 9 bases spanning the gap. The chain's CDR3 is CASSWTDYNSPLHF. CDR3 sequence (DNA): TGTGCCAGCAGCTGGACGGACTATAATTCACCCCTCCACTTT.

The genes are TRBV9 and TRBJ1-3; no reliable D call. CDR1 and CDR2 (germline): SGDLS, YYNGEE. The CDR3 extends over 14 amino acids. Between the trimmed V and J ends, which lost 0 bases and 2 bases, there was a span of 6 bases. The CDR3 region is CASSVVGTGNTIYF. DNA for the CDR3: TGTGCCAGCAGCGTAGTTGGAACTGGAAACACCATATATTTT.

The gene calls are TRBV25-1 and TRBJ1-2; D gene uncertain. Germline CDR1 MGHDK, CDR2 SYGVNS. The CDR3 totals 11 residues. V dropped 4 bases and J dropped 8 bases, with 8 bases sitting between them. The CDR3 DNA follows: TGTGCCAGCAGTGGGGGATCGGGCTACACCTTC. This translates into CASSGGSGYTF.